A selection of T cell receptor beta chains follows, all from one sample in a study of graft-versus-host responses after intestinal transplantation. Measured with immunoSEQ multiplex PCR; TCRdb has only the in-frame clones, and not every one. The data contain just over 85,000 clones, 85% to 95% of them singletons. These receptors' targets are unknown. This specimen was unstimulated CD8+ T cells sorted from spleen or lymph node cells, taken before transplant. These receptor sequences come from a human donor who was the organ donor for an intestinal transplant. The CDR3 runs from the conserved cysteine through the conserved F or W. D genes are given only for firm matches. Part of the rows lack a size; the others show once, few, many or a class for expanded clones.

d_gene,abundance,v_gene,CDR3aa
-,-,TRBV9,CASSAGDGSYEQYF
-,-,TRBV18,CASSRDSGVNTEAFF
-,-,TRBV5-6,CASSFYRTVYGYTF
TRBD2,once,TRBV2,CASSERLAGYEQYF
TRBD1,once,TRBV5-6,CASSLAVGTVVIF
-,-,TRBV4-1,CASSQDPQGMETQYF
TRBD1,-,TRBV4-1,CASSQRTGGWEQYF
TRBD1,-,TRBV5-4,CASSYRQGAGTEAFF
-,-,TRBV4-1,CASSQDAVYNSPLHF
-,once,TRBV27,CASRGDTIYEQYF
TRBD1,-,TRBV10-3,CAISPYHDRAYNEQFF
TRBD1,-,TRBV11-2,CASSLGQGAGYEQFF
-,-,TRBV2,CASSEGLSSYNEQFF
-,-,TRBV9,CASSVGGTGELFF
-,-,TRBV4-1,CASSYRLANEQFF
-,-,TRBV27,CASSFLRGTYNEQFF
-,-,TRBV9,CASSEGGLEQYF